The 11 T cell receptor beta chains below were found in one sample sequenced in a study of blood T cell repertoires in COVID-19. Libraries were prepared by immunoSEQ multiplex PCR; TCRdb keeps only in-frame clonotypes and omits some of them. This sample has roughly 100,000 clones, with about 84% found just once. Sequencing used peripheral blood. These receptor sequences come from a woman aged 55-69 years with acute or convalescent COVID-19.

The rearrangement links TRBV5-1 to TRBJ1-2; no clear D. CDR3 size: 12 residues. V shed 7 bases and J shed 6 bases, with 13 bases lying between them. Per germline, CDR1 SGHRS and CDR2 YFSETQ. The CDR3 here is CASADARHGYTF. CDR3 nucleotides: TGCGCCAGCGCCGACGCCAGGCATGGCTACACCTTC.

The chain uses TRBV5-3 and TRBJ2-1; 8 bases map to TRBD2. TRBV5-3 is filed as an ORF, its function uncertain. CDR3 length: 14 residues. The V and J ends lost 4 bases and 8 bases, in that order; junction bases with no gene match: 8. The CDR3 DNA follows: TGTGCCAGAAGCCGATTATTCGGGAGGGATGAGCAGTTCTTC. Protein: CARSRLFGRDEQFF.

This clone was recorded only once. The chain links TRBV12-5 to TRBJ1-1, with D possibly TRBD1 on 6 matching bases. Trimming removed 1 base at V and 1 base at J, with 22 bases between. The CDR3 runs to 19 residues. From germline, CDR1 is LGHNT and CDR2 FRNRAP. In nucleotides, the CDR3 is TGTGCTAGTGGTTTGGCGCGGCTTTTAGGGGGAACGACGAACACTGAAGCTTTCTTT. Encoded protein: CASGLARLLGGTTNTEAFF.

CDR3 loop: CASSELRDSQETQYF. The CDR3 coding sequence is TGTGCCAGCAGTGAACTCCGGGACTCCCAAGAGACCCAGTACTTC. The rearrangement uses TRBV6-1 and TRBJ2-5, with a tentative D call TRBD2 (6 bases). The CDR3 totals 15 residues. Per germline, CDR1 MNHNS and CDR2 SASEGT. Trimming took 2 bases from V and 1 from J, leaving 11 bases between them.

This chain uses TRBV6-5 with TRBJ1-5, with TRBD1 matching 9 bases. Germline lookup yields CDR1 MNHEY and CDR2 SVGAGI. Trimming cost V 4 bases and J 3 bases; bases outside gene matches: 4. The CDR3 loop spans 15 amino acids. The CDR3 region has the DNA TGTGCCAGCAGTTTCGGGACAGGGAACAATCAGCCCCAGCATTTT. Protein: CASSFGTGNNQPQHF.

This clone showed up just once. This chain joins TRBV5-4 and TRBJ2-7; 9 bases match TRBD1. The CDR3 runs to 14 residues. After removal of 4 bases from V and 5 bases from J, the junction contained 7 bases not matched to a gene. Germline values: CDR1 SGHNT, CDR2 YYREEE (reference sequence). The CDR3 loop is CASSRRDRVHEQYF. As DNA, the CDR3 is TGTGCCAGCAGCCGCCGGGACAGGGTCCACGAGCAGTACTTC.

The chain carries TRBV7-2 and TRBJ1-2; 7 bases match TRBD1. The CDR3 sequence is 13 residues long. The trim removed 5 bases at V and 2 bases at J, leaving 2 bases unmatched. The germline V gene encodes CDR1 SGHTA and CDR2 FQGNSA. Written as DNA, the CDR3 is TGTGCCAGCAGCCGACAGGGAAACTATGGCTACACCTTC. Translation gives CASSRQGNYGYTF.

The chain combines TRBV5-1 with TRBJ2-1, with a weak D call TRBD2 (6 bases). CDR1 is SGHRS and CDR2 is YFSETQ in the germline V gene. Trimming pared 4 bases from V and 9 bases from J, leaving 23 bases between. This CDR3 spans 16 amino acids. The DNA for the CDR3 is TGCGCCAGCAGCCCCTCCGTGCGGGACCGTACAAGTGAGCAGTTCTTC. As protein: CASSPSVRDRTSEQFF.

The chain links TRBV19 to TRBJ2-2; maybe TRBD1 (6 bases). Trimming took 3 bases from V and 2 from J, leaving 19 bases between them. CDR1 and CDR2 (germline): LNHDA, SQIVND (reference sequence). The CDR3 loop spans 18 amino acids. DNA for the CDR3: TGTGCCAGTAGTATTAATTTTCTGGGGGCTTCAAACACCGGGGAGCTGTTTTTT. Amino acid sequence: CASSINFLGASNTGELFF.

This clone was observed a few times. This chain uses TRBV7-2 with TRBJ1-1, with D uncertain. Trimming took 3 bases from V and 2 from J, leaving 13 bases between them. The CDR3 covers 15 residues. Germline V gene sequence: CDR1 SGHTA, CDR2 FQGNSA. CDR3 sequence reads: CASSFRVTLNTEAFF. In nucleotides, the CDR3 is TGTGCCAGCAGCTTCCGGGTCACACTAAACACTGAAGCTTTCTTT.

The chain joins TRBV19 to TRBJ2-3; D remains ambiguous. CDR1 and CDR2 from the germline V gene are LNHDA and SQIVND (reference sequence). V gave up 3 bases and J gave up 0 bases, with 7 bases separating them. CDR3 length: 14 residues. The CDR3 bases are TGTGCCAGTAGTATGGTGACTAGCACAGATACGCAGTATTTT. Amino acid sequence: CASSMVTSTDTQYF. The full variable domain, in which reference TRBV19 and TRBJ2-3 provide the parts outside the CDR3, is DGGITQSPKYLFRKEGQNVTLSCEQNLNHDAMYWYRQDPGQGLRLIYYSQIVNDFQKGDIAEGYSVSREKKESFPLTVTSAQKNPTAFYLCASSMVTSTDTQYFGPGTRLTVL.